The clone carrying this TCR beta chain was detected once. Its antigen remains unknown. This CDR3 is 16 amino acids long. Per germline, CDR1 MGHRA and CDR2 YSYEKL. Trimming shortened V by 3 bases and J by 5 bases, and 17 bases separated the two germline ends. This sample was included in a study of cytomegalovirus exposure and HLA in healthy donors. Study context: About 83 million unique TCRs from HLA-typed donors made up an early data release.

The PCR contained 60 Vbeta and 13 Jbeta primers. The method was immunoSEQ multiplex PCR; TCRdb's version includes in-frame clones alone and lacks a portion of them. The profile shows 100,000 to 150,000 clones, 65% to 85% of them singletons. Overall study results and limits: In a later analysis, common viral pathogens appeared linked to several of the most significant clusters. It was reported in a later analysis that an Asian-associated ancestry cluster showed fewer N-insertions than the roughly 620-donor mean. Upon later analysis, HLA-associated TCR beta chains proved more clonally expanded than other, equally common chains.

Sample: PBMCs. J is TRBJ1-5 and V is TRBV4-1; D call uncertain. This TCR derives from a young man in good health and CMV-seropositive. The CDR3 region is CASSQSPRERDQPQHF. The CDR3 DNA sequence: TGCGCCAGCAGCCAGAGTCCCCGGGAACGGGATCAGCCCCAGCATTTT.